This is a list of T cell receptor beta chains from one sample in a study of Graves' ophthalmopathy and Graves' hyperthyroidism. TCRdb re-called the multiplex PCR reads with MiXCR, one entry per CDR3 protein. The sample consists of approximately 700,000 distinct CDR3 sequences, 40% of them appearing once. The specimen was peripheral blood. The receptors were sampled from an adult man with Graves' ophthalmopathy. Both conserved end residues are part of each CDR3. The D gene is left open where the match is weak. The size field is filled for only some rows; it gives once, few, many or a size class.

clone size	V gene	D gene	CDR3 length	J gene	CDR3 DNA	CDR3 protein
few	TRBV12-3/TRBV12-4	NA	13	TRBJ2-7	TGTGCCAGCACCGACCGGAGCTCCTACGAGCAGTACTTC	CASTDRSSYEQYF
few	TRBV16	NA	13	TRBJ2-7	TGTGCCAGCAGCCAATGGTCAGGGACCGAGCAGTACTTC	CASSQWSGTEQYF
few	TRBV20-1	NA	13	TRBJ1-1	TGCAGTGCCGTAACCGACATTAACACTGAAGCTTTCTTT	CSAVTDINTEAFF
few	TRBV5-6	NA	16	TRBJ2-2	TGTGCCAGCAGGAACGGACAGACTATGGACACCGGGGAGCTGTTTTTT	CASRNGQTMDTGELFF
many	TRBV7-2	TRBD1	15	TRBJ1-1	TGTGCCAGCAGCCCTCAACAGGGGGTCGGCACTGAAGCTTTCTTT	CASSPQQGVGTEAFF
many	TRBV7-6	NA	13	TRBJ1-3	TGTGCCAGCAGTCGAAACCGCGGCAACACCATATATTTT	CASSRNRGNTIYF
NA	TRBV25-1	NA	14	TRBJ2-7	TGTGCCAGCAGGGTCATAGGACTCCCCGGGTCCCAGTACTTC	CASRVIGLPGSQYF
NA	TRBV9	NA	14	TRBJ2-2	TGTGCCAGCAGACGGGGATTGGGCACCGGGGAGCTGTTTTTT	CASRRGLGTGELFF
few	TRBV9	TRBD1	15	TRBJ1-2	TGTGCCAGCAGCGCCGGCCGGGACAGGGACTATGGCTACACCTTC	CASSAGRDRDYGYTF
many	TRBV12-3/TRBV12-4	NA	14	TRBJ2-5	TGTGCCAGCAGTCCCAACAGGCGTCGGGAGACCCAGTACTTC	CASSPNRRRETQYF
few	TRBV6-5	TRBD2	15	TRBJ2-7	TGTGCCAGCAGTGCTCTAGCGGGGGTCGCTGGCGAGCAGTACTTC	CASSALAGVAGEQYF
NA	TRBV2	NA	16	TRBJ1-3	TGTGCCAGCAGTTACCTCACAGGCTTCTCTGGAAACACCATATATTTT	CASSYLTGFSGNTIYF
NA	TRBV12-3/TRBV12-4	NA	15	TRBJ2-5	TGTGCCAGCAGTGCCCTCTGGGTGGCGCAAGAGACCCAGTACTTC	CASSALWVAQETQYF
NA	TRBV25-1	NA	14	TRBJ2-7	TGTGCCAGCAGTCCCAGGGGGAGCGGGTACGAGCAGTACTTC	CASSPRGSGYEQYF
NA	TRBV11-1	NA	15	TRBJ2-7	TGTGCCAGCAGCTTAGGTCCTGCCCTCCAACACGAGCAGTACTTC	CASSLGPALQHEQYF
few	TRBV5-1	TRBD2	15	TRBJ2-5	TGCGCCAGCAGCTTGAGTAGCGGGAGTCGGGAGACCCGGTACTTC	CASSLSSGSRETRYF
few	TRBV19	NA	10	TRBJ2-5	TGTGCCAGTAGTGCTGGGACCCAGTACTTC	CASSAGTQYF
NA	TRBV10-3	NA	14	TRBJ1-6	TGTGCCATCAGTGAAGGGCCGCCGGGTTCACCCCTCCACTTT	CAISEGPPGSPLHF
many	TRBV20-1	TRBD1	12	TRBJ1-6	TGCAGTGCGAGGGGGCTAAATTCACCCCTCCACTTT	CSARGLNSPLHF
few	TRBV20-1	NA	14	TRBJ1-3	TGCAGTGCTAGACTGCCGAGCTCTGGAAACACCATATATTTT	CSARLPSSGNTIYF
few	TRBV10-3	TRBD2	17	TRBJ2-7	TGTGCCAGCAGTTACCCGACCGGGACTAGCGTGATCAACGAGCAGTACTTC	CASSYPTGTSVINEQYF
NA	TRBV7-8	TRBD2	13	TRBJ2-2	TGTGCCAGCGCCGGGGGGGACACCGGGGAGCTGTTTTTT	CASAGGDTGELFF
NA	TRBV10-3	TRBD1	14	TRBJ1-2	TGTGCCAGCAGGGAACAGGGGACTAACTATGGCTACACCTTC	CASREQGTNYGYTF
NA	TRBV10-3	NA	15	TRBJ2-7	TGTGCCAGCACTATACCACCCGGAGAAGGCCGCGAGCAGTACTTC	CASTIPPGEGREQYF
NA	TRBV5-8	TRBD1	14	TRBJ2-5	TGTGCCAGCAGCCAAGTGGGACAGGAGGAGACCCAGTACTTC	CASSQVGQEETQYF
many	TRBV12-3/TRBV12-4	TRBD1	14	TRBJ1-2	TGTGCCAGCAGCCCTACAGGGGGTAACTATGGCTACACCTTC	CASSPTGGNYGYTF
NA	TRBV15	NA	15	TRBJ2-7	TGTGCCACCAGCAGTGAAATTCGGGACACCAACGAGCAGTACTTC	CATSSEIRDTNEQYF
many	TRBV24-1	NA	14	TRBJ1-5	TGTGCCAGCAGTGGCACGCATAGCAATCAGCCCCAGCATTTT	CASSGTHSNQPQHF
NA	TRBV7-9	TRBD1	13	TRBJ2-2	TGTGCCAGCAGCTTAATAGCCGGGGGACAGGTGTTTTTT	CASSLIAGGQVFF
NA	TRBV6-4	NA	13	TRBJ2-2	TGTGCCAGTCGGAACACCTACACCGGGGAGCTGTTTTTT	CASRNTYTGELFF
NA	TRBV20-1	NA	15	TRBJ2-7	TGCAGTGCTAGGCGGGACGGACACAATCAGCCCCAGCAGTACTTC	CSARRDGHNQPQQYF
NA	TRBV5-5	TRBD2	15	TRBJ2-5	TGTGCCAGCAGCTTGGGGACTAGCGGTCGGAGGGCCCAGTACTTC	CASSLGTSGRRAQYF
many	TRBV29-1	NA	12	TRBJ1-2	TGCAGCGTTGAACGGTTAAACTATGGCTACACCTTC	CSVERLNYGYTF
NA	TRBV6-6	NA	14	TRBJ1-5	TGTGCCAGCTGGTCCGCGACGGTCTTTCAGCCCCAGCATTTT	CASWSATVFQPQHF
many	TRBV2	TRBD2	13	TRBJ2-5	TGTGCCAGCAAAGCGGGGGTCCAAGAGACCCAGTACTTC	CASKAGVQETQYF
few	TRBV29-1	TRBD1	15	TRBJ2-3	TGCAGCGTCGACTCCGGGACAGGGAGCACAGATACGCAGTATTTT	CSVDSGTGSTDTQYF
many	TRBV20-1	TRBD1	14	TRBJ1-2	TGCAGTGCTAGAGGGGGACAGGGTAAGGATGGCTACACCTTC	CSARGGQGKDGYTF
NA	TRBV2	NA	12	TRBJ1-1	TGTGCCAGCAGTGAAAACCGGGCGGTTGCTTTCTTT	CASSENRAVAFF
NA	TRBV7-2	NA	14	TRBJ2-5	TGTGCCAGCAGCCCCGGGGAGGTGGGAGAGACCCAGTACTTC	CASSPGEVGETQYF
many	TRBV10-3	NA	14	TRBJ2-7	TGTGCCAGCAGAACCGGAGGGGGCGGTTACGAGCAGTACTTC	CASRTGGGGYEQYF
few	TRBV14	NA	15	TRBJ1-5	TGTGCCAGCAGCCAAGGGGATGGGGGCTGTCAGCCCCAGCATTTT	CASSQGDGGCQPQHF
NA	TRBV24-1	TRBD2	14	TRBJ2-7	TGCGCCAGCAGGCAAGGGACTAGCTGGGACGAGCAGTACTTC	CASRQGTSWDEQYF
NA	TRBV19	NA	13	TRBJ1-1	TGTGCCAGTATGATACAGGCCGACACTGAAGCTTTCTTT	CASMIQADTEAFF
NA	TRBV12-3/TRBV12-4	NA	13	TRBJ2-7	TGTGCCAGCAGCCCCGACAGGCTCGTGGAGCAGTACTTC	CASSPDRLVEQYF
NA	TRBV7-9	NA	17	TRBJ2-2	TGTGCCAGCACCCGCTTGGCGACGGACCAAGAGACCGGGGAGCTGTTTTTT	CASTRLATDQETGELFF
NA	TRBV29-1	NA	13	TRBJ2-5	TGCAGCGCCCTCGATTGGAGACAAGAGACCCAGTACTTC	CSALDWRQETQYF
many	TRBV15	NA	15	TRBJ2-5	TGTGCCACCAGCAGAGACCCCGGTCTTCAAGAGACCCAGTACTTC	CATSRDPGLQETQYF
NA	TRBV7-8	TRBD1	16	TRBJ2-7	TGTGCCAGCTCACCACCGGTCGGCAGGGGGCATCACGAGCAGTACTTC	CASSPPVGRGHHEQYF
many	TRBV7-3	TRBD2	15	TRBJ2-7	TGTGCCAGCAGCCCCCGGGGGGGGGCCCTCCACGAGCAGTACTTC	CASSPRGGALHEQYF
NA	TRBV11-2	TRBD1	15	TRBJ2-5	TGTGCCAGCAGCTTGGGCGGGACAGGGGGAGAGACCCAGTACTTC	CASSLGGTGGETQYF
NA	TRBV2	NA	13	TRBJ2-4	TGTGCCAGCACCAGGATGGCGAAGGGCATTCAGTACTTC	CASTRMAKGIQYF
NA	TRBV29-1	TRBD2	20	TRBJ2-5	TGCAGTGCTTTGGATCCCCTAGCGGGAGGAGGTGGATCGGGCGGAGAGACCCAGTACTTC	CSALDPLAGGGGSGGETQYF
NA	TRBV6-6	NA	15	TRBJ1-4	TGTGCCAGCAGCTTGAGGTCACAGTCTGTTGGAAAACTGTTTTTT	CASSLRSQSVGKLFF